This T cell receptor (beta chain) was retrieved from a study of T cells in Graves' hyperthyroidism and ophthalmopathy. Study overall: Pretreatment peripheral blood was obtained at initial diagnosis.

This clonotype appeared many times. Source material for PBMCs was around 10 ml fresh peripheral blood. V gave up 6 bases and J gave up 6 bases; unmatched junction bases: 19. The CDR3 loop spans 18 amino acids. The germline V gene has CDR1 SGHTA and CDR2 FQGNSA. TCR beta CDR3 region amplification was performed from RNA transcripts. The HTBI set primed first-round TCR CDR3 RT-PCR. TCRdb reprocessed the multiplex PCR reads via MiXCR and lists one record per CDR3 protein. Among hundreds of thousands of distinct CDR3 sequences listed, less than 15% were seen once. The TCR originated in a woman aged 18-30 years with Graves' hyperthyroidism. The chain employs TRBV7-2 and TRBJ2-3, with 9 bases fitting TRBD2. Sequenced material: blood. The CDR3 loop reads CASRPYFRPRGGPDTQYF. The CDR3 DNA reads TGTGCCAGCAGACCCTATTTTAGACCGCGGGGGGGCCCGGATACGCAGTATTTT.